The clone carrying this TCR beta chain was detected only a few times. Its antigen is undetermined. This sample is part of a study of response to subunit inactivated influenza vaccine. The V segment lost 6 bases and the J segment 6 bases; nucleotides outside the gene matches: 7. This CDR3 contains 14 residues. CDR1 is DFQATT and CDR2 is SNEGSKA in the germline V gene (reference sequence). Study outcomes and limitations: The authors offered the suggestion that each seasonal influenza vaccination recruits few new T cells.

TCRdb passed the RT-PCR reads through MiXCR, listing each CDR3 protein once. The sample yields roughly 760,000 distinct CDR3 sequences, approximately 21% seen once. The input for sequencing was PBMCs from blood, taken about 5 days after vaccination. This chain uses TRBV20-1 with TRBJ2-1, with TRBD2 identical over 11 bases. The TCR was taken from a man aged 50 to 60 who received an inactivated influenza vaccine. CDR3 loop: CSAPTSGNSNEQFF. The CDR3 DNA follows: TGCAGTGCCCCGACTAGCGGGAATTCCAATGAGCAGTTCTTC.